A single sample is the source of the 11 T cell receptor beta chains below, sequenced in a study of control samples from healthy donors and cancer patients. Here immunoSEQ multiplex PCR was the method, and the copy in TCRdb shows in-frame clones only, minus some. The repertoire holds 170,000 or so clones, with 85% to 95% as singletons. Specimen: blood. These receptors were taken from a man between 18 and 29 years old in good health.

This CDR3 reads CASGWRDTQYF. The CDR3 region has the DNA TGTGCCAGCGGGTGGAGAGATACGCAGTATTTT. This sequence joins TRBV28 and TRBJ2-3; D is undetermined. V shed 8 bases and J shed 5 bases, with 8 bases lying between them. This CDR3 is 11 amino acids long. CDR1 and CDR2 from the germline V gene are MDHEN and SYDVKM.

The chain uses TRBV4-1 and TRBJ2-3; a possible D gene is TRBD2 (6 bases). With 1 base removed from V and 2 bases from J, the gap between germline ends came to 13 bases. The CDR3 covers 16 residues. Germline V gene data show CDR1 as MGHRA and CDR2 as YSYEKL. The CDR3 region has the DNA TGCGCCAGCAGCCAAGCGGGACTCCCACTCACAGATACGCAGTATTTT. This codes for CASSQAGLPLTDTQYF.

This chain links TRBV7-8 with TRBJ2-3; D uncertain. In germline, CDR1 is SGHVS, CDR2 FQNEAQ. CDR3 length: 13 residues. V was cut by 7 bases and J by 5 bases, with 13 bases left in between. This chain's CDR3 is CASTSALVDTQYF. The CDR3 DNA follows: TGTGCCAGCACATCGGCTCTCGTAGATACGCAGTATTTT.

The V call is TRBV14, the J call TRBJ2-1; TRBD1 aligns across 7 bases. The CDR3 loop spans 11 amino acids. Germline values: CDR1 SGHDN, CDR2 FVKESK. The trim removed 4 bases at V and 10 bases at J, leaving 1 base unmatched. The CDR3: CASSPGGEQFF. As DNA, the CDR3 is TGTGCCAGCAGCCCAGGGGGAGAGCAGTTCTTC.

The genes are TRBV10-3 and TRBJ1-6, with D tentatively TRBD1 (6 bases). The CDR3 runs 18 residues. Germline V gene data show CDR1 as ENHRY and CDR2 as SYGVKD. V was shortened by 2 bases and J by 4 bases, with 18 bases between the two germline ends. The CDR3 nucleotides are TGTGCCATCAGTGAGAGGCAAGGGACAAGCGAATATAATTCACCCCTCCACTTT. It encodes CAISERQGTSEYNSPLHF.

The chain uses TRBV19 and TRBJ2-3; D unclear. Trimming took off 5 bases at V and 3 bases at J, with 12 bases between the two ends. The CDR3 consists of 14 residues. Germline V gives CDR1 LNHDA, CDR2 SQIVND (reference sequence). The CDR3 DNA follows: TGTGCCAGTAGTCCCTGGAGCCTGACAGATACGCAGTATTTT. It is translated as CASSPWSLTDTQYF. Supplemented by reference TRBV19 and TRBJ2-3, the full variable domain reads DGGITQSPKYLFRKEGQNVTLSCEQNLNHDAMYWYRQDPGQGLRLIYYSQIVNDFQKGDIAEGYSVSREKKESFPLTVTSAQKNPTAFYLCASSPWSLTDTQYFGPGTRLTVL.

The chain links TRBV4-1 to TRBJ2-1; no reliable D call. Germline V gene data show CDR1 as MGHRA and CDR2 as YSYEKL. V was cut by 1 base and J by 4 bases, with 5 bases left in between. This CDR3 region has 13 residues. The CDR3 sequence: CASSQARYNEQFF. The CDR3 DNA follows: TGCGCCAGCAGCCAAGCCAGGTACAATGAGCAGTTCTTC.

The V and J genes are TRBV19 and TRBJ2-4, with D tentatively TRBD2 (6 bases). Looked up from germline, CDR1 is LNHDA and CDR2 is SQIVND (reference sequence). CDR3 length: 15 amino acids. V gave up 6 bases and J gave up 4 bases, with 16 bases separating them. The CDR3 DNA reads TGTGCCAGTAGCGACCGGGGGAGTACTAAAAACATTCAGTACTTC. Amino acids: CASSDRGSTKNIQYF.

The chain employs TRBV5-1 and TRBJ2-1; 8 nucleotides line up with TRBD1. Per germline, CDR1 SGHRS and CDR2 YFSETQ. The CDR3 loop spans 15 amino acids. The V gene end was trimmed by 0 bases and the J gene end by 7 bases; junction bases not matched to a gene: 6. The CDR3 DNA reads TGCGCCAGCAGCTTGGGGCAGGGGGCTGGGAATGAGCAGTTCTTC. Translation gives CASSLGQGAGNEQFF. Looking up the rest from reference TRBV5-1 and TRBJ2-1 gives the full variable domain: KAGVTQTPRYLIKTRGQQVTLSCSPISGHRSVSWYQQTPGQGLQFLFEYFSETQRNKGNFPGRFSGRQFSNSRSEMNVSTLELGDSALYLCASSLGQGAGNEQFFGPGTRLTVL.

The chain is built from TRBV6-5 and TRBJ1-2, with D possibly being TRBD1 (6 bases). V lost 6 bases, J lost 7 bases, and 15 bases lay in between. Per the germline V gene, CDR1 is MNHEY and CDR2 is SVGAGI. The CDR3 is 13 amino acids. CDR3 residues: CASSSDHRVGYTF. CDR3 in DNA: TGTGCCAGCAGCTCCGACCACAGGGTTGGCTACACCTTC.

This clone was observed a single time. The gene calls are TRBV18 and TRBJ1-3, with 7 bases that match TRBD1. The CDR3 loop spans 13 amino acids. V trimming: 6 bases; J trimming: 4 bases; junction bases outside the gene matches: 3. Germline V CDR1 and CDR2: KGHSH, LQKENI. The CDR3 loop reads CASSRTGGNTIYF. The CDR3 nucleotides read TGTGCCAGCTCCCGGACAGGAGGAAACACCATATATTTT.